The 26 T cell receptor beta chains below were found in one sample sequenced in a study of blood T cell repertoires in COVID-19. The assay was immunoSEQ multiplex PCR, and TCRdb's table has in-frame clones only and misses some. Among about 240,000 clones listed, 87% were seen once. The sample was peripheral blood. Source of these receptors: a man in his sixties who had recovered from COVID-19.

The chain recombines TRBV12-3 or TRBV12-4 with TRBJ1-5; 8 nucleotides line up with TRBD1. This CDR3 has 13 amino acids. With V trimmed by 5 bases and J by 5 bases, 2 bases remained unmatched. The CDR3 sequence is CASSQTGDQPQHF. The DNA for the CDR3 is TGTGCCAGCAGTCAGACAGGGGATCAGCCCCAGCATTTT.

The rearrangement uses TRBV5-6 and TRBJ1-1; 8 bases are a match to TRBD1. The CDR3 totals 15 residues. CDR1 is SGHDT and CDR2 is YYEEEE in the germline V gene. Losses at the gene ends were 3 bases for V and 5 bases for J; bases not matched to a gene: 9. CDR3 residues: CASSSPIQGGTEAFF. Here the CDR3 DNA reads TGTGCCAGCAGCTCGCCCATACAGGGGGGTACTGAAGCTTTCTTT. Combining the CDR3 with reference TRBV5-6 and TRBJ1-1 gives the whole variable domain DAGVTQSPTHLIKTRGQQVTLRCSPKSGHDTVSWYQQALGQGPQFIFQYYEEEERQRGNFPDRFSGHQFPNYSSELNVNALLLGDSALYLCASSSPIQGGTEAFFGQGTRLTVV.

This clone has just one count. The chain carries TRBV21-1 and TRBJ2-6; no check of the table's D call, TRBD1, against the DNA was made. TRBV21-1 has pseudogene status. This CDR3 has 17 amino acids. The CDR3 region is CAPFMGQGPSGANVLTF. CDR3 sequence (DNA): TGTGCCCCATTTATGGGACAGGGTCCCTCTGGGGCCAACGTCCTGACTTTC.

The J gene is TRBJ2-3, the V gene TRBV12-3 or TRBV12-4; D is undetermined. CDR3 length: 12 amino acids. V was cut by 7 bases and J by 6 bases, with 11 bases left in between. The CDR3 region has the DNA TGTGCCAGCACCCTTAGCCCCGATACGCAGTATTTT. It codes for CASTLSPDTQYF.

On this clone: Other DNA sequences in the same sample also yield this CDR3. This sequence joins TRBV5-1 and TRBJ2-5, with 8 bases identical to TRBD2. The CDR3 length is 14 residues. The trim removed 0 bases at V and 2 bases at J, leaving 0 bases unmatched. The germline V gene has CDR1 SGHRS and CDR2 YFSETQ. The DNA of the CDR3 is TGCGCCAGCAGCTTGGCGGGGGGGCAAGAGACCCAGTACTTC. Protein product: CASSLAGGQETQYF.

CDR3 residues: CATYNANTGELFF. The CDR3 coding sequence is TGTGCCACTTACAACGCGAACACCGGGGAGCTGTTTTTT. The chain is built from TRBV24-1 and TRBJ2-2; D is unclear. In germline, CDR1 is KGHDR, CDR2 SFDVKD. The CDR3 sequence is 13 residues long. V was cut by 10 bases and J by 0 bases, with 8 bases left in between.

The chain joins TRBV9 to TRBJ2-6; D perhaps matches TRBD1 (6 bases). V was clipped by 4 bases and J by 0 bases, with 11 bases between them. This CDR3 spans 16 amino acids. Germline CDR1 reads SGDLS; CDR2 reads YYNGEE. The CDR3 DNA follows: TGTGCCAGCAGCCGGGACATTTCCTCTGGGGCCAACGTCCTGACTTTC. This translates into CASSRDISSGANVLTF. The full variable domain, rest sourced from reference TRBV9 and TRBJ2-6, is DSGVTQTPKHLITATGQRVTLRCSPRSGDLSVYWYQQSLDQGLQFLIQYYNGEERAKGNILERFSAQQFPDLHSELNLSSLELGDSALYFCASSRDISSGANVLTFGAGSRLTVL.

The rearrangement uses TRBV24-1 and TRBJ2-1; 8 bases are shared with TRBD2. Germline V gene sequence: CDR1 KGHDR, CDR2 SFDVKD. V gave up 0 bases and J gave up 7 bases; unmatched junction bases: 7. CDR3 length: 16 amino acids. The CDR3 is CATSDLRGGTRNEQFF. The CDR3 bases are TGTGCCACCAGTGATTTGCGGGGGGGTACGAGAAATGAGCAGTTCTTC.

The J gene is TRBJ1-5, the V gene TRBV15, with D tentatively TRBD1 (5 bases). Germline-derived CDR1 and CDR2 are LNHNV and YYDKDF (reference sequence). With 5 bases removed from V and 6 bases from J, the gap between germline ends came to 11 bases. CDR3 length: 13 residues. The CDR3, as DNA: TGTGCCACCAGCCCCCAGGGTGGTCAGCCCCAGCATTTT. Its translation is CATSPQGGQPQHF.

V usage is TRBV18 and J usage is TRBJ2-3; tentative D call: TRBD2 (6 bases). The germline CDR1 and CDR2 sequences are KGHSH and LQKENI. The germline V and J ends were trimmed by 2 bases and 0 bases, with 12 bases remaining between them. The CDR3 spans 16 residues. CDR3: CASSPKGRGSTDTQYF. CDR3 DNA sequence: TGTGCCAGCTCACCAAAAGGCCGGGGGAGCACAGATACGCAGTATTTT.

The chain joins TRBV19 to TRBJ2-5; a possible D gene is TRBD2 (5 bases). The CDR3 sequence is 15 residues long. Germline values: CDR1 LNHDA, CDR2 SQIVND (reference sequence). The V end lost 5 bases, the J end lost 3 bases, and 16 bases lay between the germline ends. CDR3 sequence reads: CASSPNGGIEETQYF. CDR3 nucleotide sequence: TGTGCCAGTAGTCCCAACGGAGGTATCGAAGAGACCCAGTACTTC.

Notes on this clone: Other DNA sequences from this sample encode an identical CDR3 as well. The rearrangement links TRBV5-1 to TRBJ1-1; a possible D gene is TRBD1 (5 bases). Germline lookup yields CDR1 SGHRS and CDR2 YFSETQ. This CDR3 comprises 14 residues. Deletions cut 2 bases from V and 4 bases from J, with 12 bases between. CDR3 protein: CASSFGTRGTEAFF. CDR3 coding DNA: TGCGCCAGCAGCTTCGGGACTCGGGGCACTGAAGCTTTCTTT.

This clone was found a few times. The CDR3 nucleotides read TGTGCCACCAGCCCCCAGCCGGGGAATGGCTACACCTTC. It specifies CATSPQPGNGYTF. This sequence joins TRBV15 and TRBJ1-2; D not certain. CDR3 length: 13 residues. Trimming shortened V by 5 bases and J by 6 bases, and 13 bases separated the two germline ends. Germline loops: CDR1 LNHNV, CDR2 YYDKDF (reference sequence).

This chain joins TRBV15 and TRBJ1-6; D unclear. Germline lookup yields CDR1 LNHNV and CDR2 YYDKDF (reference sequence). The length of the CDR3 is 14 residues. Trimming shortened V by 4 bases and J by 10 bases, and 14 bases separated the two germline ends. For the CDR3, the DNA is TGTGCCACCAGCACAGGCCCCCCGGGGTCACCCCTCCACTTT. As protein: CATSTGPPGSPLHF.

J is TRBJ1-2 and V is TRBV12-3 or TRBV12-4, with D possibly being TRBD1 (5 bases). The CDR3 loop spans 11 amino acids. V was clipped by 4 bases and J by 8 bases, with 8 bases between them. In DNA form, the CDR3 reads TGTGCCAGCAGTTCAAGGGGCGGCTACACCTTC. Protein: CASSSRGGYTF.

The gene calls are TRBV7-2 and TRBJ2-3; TRBD2 agrees at 9 bases. The CDR3 covers 15 residues. Losses at the gene ends were 7 bases for V and 3 bases for J; bases not matched to a gene: 8. The germline gives CDR1 SGHTA, CDR2 FQGNSA. CDR3 loop: CASTPGLASTDTQYF. CDR3 bases: TGTGCCAGCACCCCGGGACTAGCTTCGACAGATACGCAGTATTTT. Combining the CDR3 with reference TRBV7-2 and TRBJ2-3 gives the whole variable domain GAGVSQSPSNKVTEKGKDVELRCDPISGHTALYWYRQSLGQGLEFLIYFQGNSAPDKSGLPSDRFSAERTGGSVSTLTIQRTQQEDSAVYLCASTPGLASTDTQYFGPGTRLTVL.

Written as DNA, the CDR3 is TGTGCCTGGAGTGTAAACTTGAACACCGGGGAGCTGTTTTTT. It yields the protein CAWSVNLNTGELFF. V usage is TRBV30 and J usage is TRBJ2-2; D is unclear. The germline CDR1 and CDR2 sequences are GTSNPN and SVGIG (reference sequence). Deletions cut 0 bases from V and 1 base from J, with 6 bases between. The CDR3 runs to 14 residues.

The rearrangement links TRBV28 to TRBJ1-2; 7 nucleotides agree with TRBD1. With V trimmed by 7 bases and J by 7 bases, 6 bases remained unmatched. This CDR3 comprises 12 residues. Germline lookup yields CDR1 MDHEN and CDR2 SYDVKM. CDR3 in amino acids: CASTPTGSGYTF. The CDR3 region has the DNA TGTGCCAGCACCCCGACAGGGAGTGGCTACACCTTC.

The rearrangement joins TRBV25-1 to TRBJ2-7; tentatively, D is TRBD1 (5 bases). CDR3 length: 13 amino acids. The germline V gene has CDR1 MGHDK and CDR2 SYGVNS. V was shortened by 7 bases and J by 0 bases, with 10 bases between the two germline ends. Written as DNA, the CDR3 is TGTGCCAGCAAGACAGTTAACTCCTACGAGCAGTACTTC. Translating it yields CASKTVNSYEQYF.

The chain employs TRBV12-5 and TRBJ1-6; a possible D gene is TRBD1 (5 bases). V lost 7 bases and J lost 9, with 16 bases in between. The CDR3 spans 14 residues. Germline V lookup: CDR1 LGHNT, CDR2 FRNRAP. In DNA, the CDR3 is TGTGCTAGTGTTATGGGACTTTATGGTTCACCCCTCCACTTT. Its translation: CASVMGLYGSPLHF.

The rearrangement uses TRBV29-1 and TRBJ1-2; D uncertain. Per germline, CDR1 SQVTM and CDR2 ANQGSEA. The CDR3 runs 12 residues. Written as DNA, the CDR3 is TGCGTTGCCGACACCTCGTCCGGTGGCTACACCTTC. This encodes CVADTSSGGYTF.

This clone was detected only once. The rearrangement links TRBV7-8 to TRBJ1-4; 10 bases line up with TRBD1. Germline CDR1 and CDR2: SGHVS and FQNEAQ. The CDR3 sequence is 15 residues long. Trimming took 5 bases from V and 4 from J; bases not matched to a gene: 4. The CDR3 DNA sequence: TGTGCCAGCAGCCCCCGGGACAGGGGTAATGAAAAACTGTTTTTT. This sequence encodes CASSPRDRGNEKLFF. The variable domain in full, with the rest retrieved from reference TRBV7-8 and TRBJ1-4, is GAGVSQSPRYKVAKRGQDVALRCDPISGHVSLFWYQQALGQGPEFLTYFQNEAQLDKSGLPSDRFFAERPEGSVSTLKIQRTQQEDSAVYLCASSPRDRGNEKLFFGSGTQLSVL.

The rearrangement uses TRBV5-4 and TRBJ1-1; 8 nucleotides line up with TRBD1. This CDR3 comprises 16 residues. With 1 base clipped from V and 1 base from J, the junction kept 6 bases outside the gene matches. CDR1 and CDR2 from the germline V gene are SGHNT and YYREEE (reference sequence). CDR3: CASSLMRDRTNTEAFF. In nucleotides, the CDR3 is TGTGCCAGCAGCTTGATGAGGGACAGGACGAACACTGAAGCTTTCTTT.

This clone appeared many times. The genes are TRBV30 and TRBJ1-3; tentative D call: TRBD1 (5 bases). The CDR3 has 14 amino acids. Germline values: CDR1 GTSNPN, CDR2 SVGIG (reference sequence). The ends were cut back, 6 bases at V and 0 bases at J, with 12 bases in the middle. Here the CDR3 reads CACPLGHSGNTIYF. The CDR3 DNA reads as TGTGCCTGCCCGCTGGGGCACTCTGGAAACACCATATATTTT.

The chain recombines TRBV24-1 with TRBJ2-5; TRBD2 matches at 14 bases. The germline gives CDR1 KGHDR, CDR2 SFDVKD. With V trimmed by 0 bases and J by 2 bases, 4 bases remained unmatched. The CDR3 totals 18 residues. CDR3: CATSDLQGLAGGQETQYF. The CDR3 DNA reads as TGTGCCACCAGTGATTTGCAAGGACTAGCGGGGGGACAAGAGACCCAGTACTTC.

This rearrangement joins TRBV3-1 (or the pseudogene TRBV3-2) to TRBJ1-6, with TRBD1 as a possible D gene (5 bases). The CDR3 runs 16 residues. The V end lost 0 bases, the J end lost 6 bases, and 12 bases lay between the germline ends. Looked up from germline, CDR1 is LGHDT and CDR2 is YNNKEL (reference sequence). CDR3 region: CASSQDGQALNSPLHF. For the CDR3, the DNA is TGTGCCAGCAGCCAAGATGGACAAGCCCTTAATTCACCCCTCCACTTT.